This T cell receptor (beta chain) was identified in a study of T cell responses to AZD1222 COVID-19 vaccine. As regards this clone: What it recognizes is unknown.

Notes on the study in general: Elevations in Spike-specific TCR breadth and depth followed administration of two AZD1222 doses.

Per germline, CDR1 LNHDA and CDR2 SQIVND (reference sequence). Trimming removed 5 bases at V and 5 bases at J, with 10 bases between. This CDR3 has 13 residues. Sequencing used immunoSEQ multiplex PCR; TCRdb keeps in-frame clones, though not all of them. The table includes 120,000 to 150,000 clones, 85% to 95% detected once. The chain combines TRBV19 with TRBJ1-5; TRBD1 might be the D (6 bases). The sample in question was peripheral blood, obtained on day 0 of MenACWY control vaccination. The receptor was isolated from an adult in good health. The CDR3 DNA sequence: TGTGCCAGTAGTTTCAGGGGTTATCAGCCCCAGCATTTT. This encodes CASSFRGYQPQHF. The full variable domain, its missing parts supplied by reference TRBV19 and TRBJ1-5, is DGGITQSPKYLFRKEGQNVTLSCEQNLNHDAMYWYRQDPGQGLRLIYYSQIVNDFQKGDIAEGYSVSREKKESFPLTVTSAQKNPTAFYLCASSFRGYQPQHFGDGTRLSIL.